Listed here are 9 T cell receptor beta chains from one sample, sequenced in a study of control samples from healthy donors and cancer patients. Some clones are missing from TCRdb's copy, which holds only in-frame ones; the method was immunoSEQ multiplex PCR. The sample has more than 100,000 clones; 85% to 90% are singletons. The specimen sequenced was PBMCs. These receptors were obtained from a man aged 45-65 years with head and neck cancer.

This chain uses TRBV2 with TRBJ2-7; D remains ambiguous. Germline CDR1 is SNHLY and CDR2 is FYNNEI. Trimming shortened V by 8 bases and J by 0 bases, and 11 bases separated the two germline ends. The CDR3 contains 13 residues. The CDR3 bases are TGTGCCAGCGGTGGAACCCTCTCCTACGAGCAGTACTTC. It translates to CASGGTLSYEQYF.

The J gene is TRBJ2-1, the V gene TRBV4-2; no clear D. This CDR3 region has 13 residues. Trimming left V 5 bases short and J 4 bases short, with 9 bases between. CDR1 and CDR2 (germline): LGHNA, YNFKEQ. The CDR3 loop reads CASSTNRYNEQFF. The CDR3 nucleotides are TGTGCCAGCAGCACAAACAGATACAATGAGCAGTTCTTC.

This chain joins TRBV29-1 and TRBJ2-3; 8 bases are shared with TRBD1. The CDR3 runs 17 residues. CDR1 SQVTM and CDR2 ANQGSEA come from the germline V gene. V dropped 6 bases and J dropped 0; count of bases not matched to a gene: 14. The CDR3 spells CSVVPLQTGASTDTQYF. The CDR3 nucleotides read TGCAGCGTGGTCCCTCTCCAGACAGGGGCGAGCACAGATACGCAGTATTTT.

This clone has only one observation. The rearrangement joins TRBV30 to TRBJ1-2; D not certain. V lost 5 bases and J lost 6, with 13 bases in between. Germline lookup yields CDR1 GTSNPN and CDR2 SVGIG (reference sequence). The CDR3 sequence is 12 residues long. The CDR3 spells CAWSLEAHGYTF. Here the CDR3 DNA reads TGTGCCTGGTCGCTCGAGGCCCATGGCTACACCTTC.

The rearrangement links TRBV27 to TRBJ2-1; maybe TRBD1 (7 bases). CDR1 is MNHEY and CDR2 is SMNVEV in the germline V gene (reference sequence). The CDR3 consists of 14 residues. Trimming took off 3 bases at V and 9 bases at J, with 15 bases between the two ends. The chain's CDR3 is CASSFPGGRPEQFF. CDR3 bases: TGTGCCAGCAGTTTTCCAGGGGGGCGACCTGAGCAGTTCTTC.

The chain couples TRBV7-9 to TRBJ1-5; TRBD1 matches at 7 bases. The germline CDR1 and CDR2 sequences are SEHNR and FQNEAQ (reference sequence). The V gene end was trimmed by 4 bases and the J gene end by 2 bases; junction bases not matched to a gene: 5. The CDR3 consists of 15 residues. The CDR3 spells CASSYGTARNQPQHF. The CDR3, as DNA: TGTGCCAGCAGCTATGGGACAGCTCGCAATCAGCCCCAGCATTTT.

The rearrangement uses TRBV5-1 and TRBJ1-6, with 10 bases matching TRBD1. J lost 0 bases, V lost 1 base, and 10 bases had no gene match. CDR1 is SGHRS, CDR2 YFSETQ, per germline. The CDR3 loop spans 20 amino acids. CDR3 sequence (DNA): TGCGCCAGCAGCTTGTCCCCCCGACGACAGGGGGCCTCCTATAATTCACCCCTCCACTTT. Its translation is CASSLSPRRQGASYNSPLHF.

The rearrangement uses TRBV9 and TRBJ2-5; 7 nucleotides align to TRBD2. Germline V gene lookup returns CDR1 SGDLS and CDR2 YYNGEE. The CDR3 is 15 amino acids. Losses at the gene ends were 4 bases for V and 3 bases for J; bases not matched to a gene: 9. The DNA for the CDR3 is TGTGCCAGCAGCATCCTCGGGGGGTATGAAGAGACCCAGTACTTC. It encodes CASSILGGYEETQYF.

V usage is TRBV2 and J usage is TRBJ1-1; 9 nucleotides line up with TRBD1. V lost 6 bases and J lost 2; bases outside the gene matches: 7. The CDR3 is made up of 15 amino acids. The germline gives CDR1 SNHLY, CDR2 FYNNEI. CDR3: CASRPGTGPNTEAFF. The CDR3 DNA reads as TGTGCCAGCAGACCCGGGACAGGGCCAAACACTGAAGCTTTCTTT. The complete variable domain, with remaining parts taken from reference TRBV2 and TRBJ1-1, reads EPEVTQTPSHQVTQMGQEVILRCVPISNHLYFYWYRQILGQKVEFLVSFYNNEISEKSEIFDDQFSVERPDGSNFTLKIRSTKLEDSAMYFCASRPGTGPNTEAFFGQGTRLTVV.